The rows below give T cell receptor beta chains drawn from one sample of a study of cytomegalovirus exposure and HLA in healthy donors. Sequencing was performed with immunoSEQ multiplex PCR; in TCRdb, only in-frame clones are kept and a portion is missing. Here the sample spans 200,000 to 250,000 clones, about 85% being singletons. Sequencing was carried out using PBMCs. These receptor sequences come from a girl aged 2 to 10 in good health and CMV-seronegative. Both conserved end residues are part of each CDR3. The order of the fields is D gene, J gene, V gene, clone size, CDR3 DNA, CDR3 protein. A D gene is named only where the DNA matches it firmly. Clone size appears in some rows only: once, few, many, or a class for an expanded clone.

D: TRBD1
J: TRBJ1-1
V: TRBV6-1
size: NA
DNA: TGTGCCAGCAGAGAGGACAGGGGAGGCCGAACTGAAGCTTTCTTT
CDR3: CASREDRGGRTEAFF

D: NA
J: TRBJ1-5
V: TRBV20-1
size: NA
DNA: TGCAGCACAGGGTTCGGTCAGCCCCAGCATTTT
CDR3: CSTGFGQPQHF

D: NA
J: TRBJ1-6
V: TRBV5-1
size: NA
DNA: TGCGCCAGCAGCCCCGCCGGGCCAGTCGGGAGTTCACCCCTCCACTTT
CDR3: CASSPAGPVGSSPLHF

D: NA
J: TRBJ2-3
V: TRBV21-1
size: NA
DNA: TGTGCCAGCAGCACGACAGGGGTAACAGATACGCAGTATTTT
CDR3: CASSTTGVTDTQYF

D: NA
J: TRBJ2-7
V: TRBV7-9
size: NA
DNA: TGTGCCAGCAGCTTAGCCAGGGCGGCAGGGGAAACTTCCTACGAGCAGTACTTC
CDR3: CASSLARAAGETSYEQYF

D: NA
J: TRBJ2-4
V: TRBV7-9
size: NA
DNA: TGTGCCAGCAGCTCAACAGGGATTCTAGCCAAAAACATTCAGTACTTC
CDR3: CASSSTGILAKNIQYF

D: TRBD1
J: TRBJ2-7
V: TRBV5-5
size: NA
DNA: TGTGCCAGCAGTCCCGGGACAGGGGGAGCCGTCTCCTACGAGCAGTACTTC
CDR3: CASSPGTGGAVSYEQYF

D: TRBD2
J: TRBJ2-7
V: TRBV5-1
size: once
DNA: TGCGCCAGCAGCTCCGGCGGGCTAGCGGGGGTCGAGCAGTACTTC
CDR3: CASSSGGLAGVEQYF

D: TRBD2
J: TRBJ2-3
V: TRBV27
size: once
DNA: TGTGCCAGCAGCGGACTAGCGGGAGCGGGAGATACGCAGTATTTT
CDR3: CASSGLAGAGDTQYF

D: TRBD1
J: TRBJ1-4
V: TRBV30
size: NA
DNA: TGTGCCTGGTCCTCAGGGGGCTACGATGAAAAACTGTTTTTT
CDR3: CAWSSGGYDEKLFF

D: NA
J: TRBJ2-7
V: TRBV5-1
size: NA
DNA: TGCGCCAGCAGCTTGGACAGGGTATCGGGCGAGCAGTACTTC
CDR3: CASSLDRVSGEQYF

D: TRBD1
J: TRBJ1-2
V: TRBV6-5
size: NA
DNA: TGTGCCAGCAGTTACTCGCGAGGGGGCGCTTCCGGTGGCTACACCTTC
CDR3: CASSYSRGGASGGYTF

D: TRBD2
J: TRBJ2-3
V: TRBV7-9
size: NA
DNA: TGTGCCAGCAGCTTAAGCGGGGGGACAGATACGCAGTATTTT
CDR3: CASSLSGGTDTQYF

D: TRBD2
J: TRBJ2-7
V: TRBV7-8
size: NA
DNA: TGTGCCAGCAGCTTAGTGTCGAGGCCGGGAGGGCCCCGGGAGCAGTACTTC
CDR3: CASSLVSRPGGPREQYF

D: NA
J: TRBJ2-1
V: TRBV6-6
size: NA
DNA: TGTGCCAGCAGTTCCCTGCGAAGCCGGTCCTACAATGAGCAGTTCTTC
CDR3: CASSSLRSRSYNEQFF

D: NA
J: TRBJ2-1
V: TRBV29-1
size: NA
DNA: TGCAGCGTACCCCAGGGGCTATTTTACAATGAGCAGTTCTTC
CDR3: CSVPQGLFYNEQFF

D: NA
J: TRBJ1-1
V: TRBV7-3
size: NA
DNA: TGTGCCAGCAGCTTAGGCCCGACAATAGATCAGAACACTGAAGCTTTCTTT
CDR3: CASSLGPTIDQNTEAFF

D: TRBD2
J: TRBJ2-3
V: TRBV7-6
size: NA
DNA: TGTGCCAGCAGCACTGCCGGGACTAGCGGGGCCGATACGCAGTATTTT
CDR3: CASSTAGTSGADTQYF

D: TRBD1
J: TRBJ2-2
V: TRBV5-8
size: NA
DNA: TGTGCCAGCAGCTCTCAGGGGGCGGTCTCTAACACCGGGGAGCTGTTTTTT
CDR3: CASSSQGAVSNTGELFF

D: TRBD1
J: TRBJ2-2
V: TRBV9
size: NA
DNA: TGTGCCAGCAGCGCGGGACAGGGCACACCCGGGGAGCTGTTTTTT
CDR3: CASSAGQGTPGELFF

D: TRBD2
J: TRBJ2-7
V: TRBV7-9
size: NA
DNA: TGTGCCAGCAGTCCCATAAGCGGGAATAGCTCCTACGAGCAGTACTTC
CDR3: CASSPISGNSSYEQYF

D: NA
J: TRBJ1-5
V: TRBV10-3
size: NA
DNA: TGTGCCATCAGTGAGGACGGCCTTCGGGATCAGCCCCAGCATTTT
CDR3: CAISEDGLRDQPQHF

D: TRBD2
J: TRBJ2-1
V: TRBV4-2
size: once
DNA: TGTGCCAGCAGCCAAACTAGCGGGGGTTACAATGAGCAGTTCTTC
CDR3: CASSQTSGGYNEQFF

D: TRBD2
J: TRBJ2-4
V: TRBV10-1
size: NA
DNA: TGCGCCAGCATTCCCCCCACGCTAGCGGGAGCCAAAAACATTCAGTACTTC
CDR3: CASIPPTLAGAKNIQYF

D: NA
J: TRBJ2-7
V: TRBV7-6
size: NA
DNA: TGTGCCAGCAGCGTGGACAGATACTCCTACGAGCAGTACTTC
CDR3: CASSVDRYSYEQYF

D: NA
J: TRBJ2-7
V: TRBV19
size: NA
DNA: TGTGCCAGTAGTATTCAACGACACGCCGAGCAGTACTTC
CDR3: CASSIQRHAEQYF

D: NA
J: TRBJ2-7
V: TRBV29-1
size: NA
DNA: TGCAGCGTTGACTCAGGAAACGAGCAGTACTTC
CDR3: CSVDSGNEQYF

D: NA
J: TRBJ1-2
V: TRBV28
size: NA
DNA: TGTGCCAGCAGTTATCTGGGGAGGGATTATGGCTACACCTTC
CDR3: CASSYLGRDYGYTF

D: TRBD1
J: TRBJ1-4
V: TRBV2
size: NA
DNA: TGTGCCAGCACCTCGGACAGGGGGAACGGAAAACTGTTTTTT
CDR3: CASTSDRGNGKLFF

D: NA
J: TRBJ2-7
V: TRBV5-6
size: few
DNA: TGTGCCAGCAGCTTGGAGCAGGTCGGAGAGCAGTACTTC
CDR3: CASSLEQVGEQYF

D: TRBD1
J: TRBJ1-5
V: TRBV6-5
size: NA
DNA: TGTGCCAGCAGTTACTCTACAGGGGCTGGCCAGCCCCAGCATTTT
CDR3: CASSYSTGAGQPQHF

D: NA
J: TRBJ2-1
V: TRBV5-1
size: NA
DNA: TGCGCCAGCAGCTTGCTTCTATCTATCTACAATGAGCAGTTCTTC
CDR3: CASSLLLSIYNEQFF

D: TRBD2
J: TRBJ2-7
V: TRBV7-2
size: NA
DNA: TGTGCCAGCAGCTCCCCACGGGAGCGGGGGGGCCAAGGTGCCTACGAGCAGTACTTC
CDR3: CASSSPRERGGQGAYEQYF

D: NA
J: TRBJ1-2
V: TRBV5-1
size: NA
DNA: TGCGCCAGCAGCTTGAGGACGGGAATCTATGGCTACACCTTC
CDR3: CASSLRTGIYGYTF

D: NA
J: TRBJ2-7
V: TRBV30
size: NA
DNA: TGTGCCTGGAGTTTGGTATTCTCCTACGAGCAGTACTTC
CDR3: CAWSLVFSYEQYF

D: TRBD2
J: TRBJ2-3
V: TRBV5-1
size: NA
DNA: TGCGCCAGCAGCTTGGATGGCGGGGGGGGCACAGATACGCAGTATTTT
CDR3: CASSLDGGGGTDTQYF

D: NA
J: TRBJ1-2
V: TRBV4-1
size: NA
DNA: TGCGCCAGCAGCCAAGAAATCCGGGGGGCGGGTGGCTACACCTTC
CDR3: CASSQEIRGAGGYTF

D: NA
J: TRBJ1-3
V: TRBV30
size: NA
DNA: TGTGCCTGGAGTGTACGCGGGGGAAACACCATATATTTT
CDR3: CAWSVRGGNTIYF